The sequence of this T cell receptor beta chain was determined in a study of blood T cell repertoires in COVID-19. The wider study: COVID-19 samples from acute and convalescent phases originated in the United States, Italy and Spain.

Repertoires were generated with immunoSEQ multiplex PCR, while TCRdb's copy carries only in-frame clones and drops some. The table shows some 60,000 clones, with approximately 77% occurring only once. This clone has ten or more counts. There are 17 residues in the CDR3. Germline assignment: CDR1 DFQATT and CDR2 SNEGSKA (reference sequence). The germline V and J ends were trimmed by 3 bases and 2 bases, with 20 bases remaining between them. Sequenced material: peripheral blood. The rearrangement joins TRBV20-1 to TRBJ1-5; tentative D call: TRBD1 (5 bases). This receptor was obtained from a human donor in a cohort sampled during active COVID-19. CDR3 residues: CSASTPPWTGGNQPQHF. The CDR3 DNA sequence: TGCAGTGCTAGTACTCCTCCTTGGACGGGGGGCAATCAGCCCCAGCATTTT.